These 13 T cell receptor beta chains came from one sample sequenced in a study of cytomegalovirus exposure and HLA in healthy donors. The PCR ran on 60 Vbeta and 13 Jbeta primers. Generated by immunoSEQ multiplex PCR, the TCRdb table keeps only in-frame clones and is missing some. The data contain roughly 100,000 clones, more than 60% of them singletons. The sequenced sample was PBMCs. The receptors stem from a man aged 35 to 55 in good health and CMV-seronegative.

The CDR3 sequence: CASSPLVGGTGELFF. In nucleotides, the CDR3 is TGCGCCAGCAGCCCTCTGGTGGGGGGGACCGGGGAGCTGTTTTTT. This sequence joins TRBV5-1 and TRBJ2-2, with TRBD2 matching over 7 bases. The J segment lost 5 bases and the V segment lost 4 bases, leaving 8 bases of the junction unmatched. The CDR3 length is 15 residues. Germline V lookup: CDR1 SGHRS, CDR2 YFSETQ.

CDR3 sequence: CASSPGGGRLGEQFF. The CDR3 region has the DNA TGTGCCAGCTCACCGGGAGGGGGGCGTTTAGGTGAGCAGTTCTTC. The chain combines TRBV18 with TRBJ2-1, with TRBD2 as a possible D gene (7 bases). The CDR3 runs to 15 residues. Germline values: CDR1 KGHSH, CDR2 LQKENI. The germline V and J ends were trimmed by 3 bases and 9 bases, with 18 bases remaining between them.

The chain uses TRBV19 and TRBJ2-5; 9 nucleotides align to TRBD1. CDR3 length equals 15 residues. The germline V gene has CDR1 LNHDA and CDR2 SQIVND (reference sequence). Unmatched junction bases numbered 9, after V lost 5 bases and J lost 5 bases. The CDR3 DNA reads TGTGCCAGTAGTGGGCCACAGGGGGCGAGGGAGACCCAGTACTTC. Protein sequence: CASSGPQGARETQYF.

The J gene is TRBJ2-5, the V gene TRBV7-8; a weak D match, TRBD1 (5 bases). The J call may not be correct, given that the DNA end is closer to TRBJ2-7. Germline CDR1 reads SGHVS; CDR2 reads FQNEAQ. The CDR3 extends over 14 amino acids. The CDR3 region has the DNA TGTGCCAGCAGCTTAGTTGGGGCCTCCTACGAGCAGTACTTC. This encodes CASSLVGASYEQYF.

In nucleotides, the CDR3 is TGTGCCAGCTCTGGAGAACAGGGTGCCCACGAGCAGTACTTC. Translating it yields CASSGEQGAHEQYF. This chain connects TRBV2 to TRBJ2-7, with D possibly TRBD1 on 6 matching bases. This CDR3 is 14 amino acids long. Trimming stripped 8 bases from V and 5 bases from J, with 19 bases between. Germline CDR1 is SNHLY and CDR2 is FYNNEI.

This rearrangement joins TRBV5-8 to TRBJ2-1, with TRBD1 as a possible D gene (5 bases). Germline CDR1 SGHTS, CDR2 YDEGEE. The germline V and J ends were trimmed by 2 bases and 0 bases, with 9 bases remaining between them. The CDR3 runs to 15 residues. Here the CDR3 reads CASSFDQGSYNEQFF. Written as DNA, the CDR3 is TGTGCCAGCAGCTTCGACCAGGGCTCCTACAATGAGCAGTTCTTC.

The chain is built from TRBV6-6 and TRBJ2-3; tentative D call: TRBD2 (6 bases). Germline CDR1 and CDR2: MNHNY and SVGAGI (reference sequence). Trimming took 2 bases from V and 3 from J, leaving 12 bases between them. This CDR3 has 15 amino acids. The CDR3 DNA follows: TGTGCCAGCAGTTACCCCGCCGGGGGAACAGATACGCAGTATTTT. Its protein is CASSYPAGGTDTQYF.

The CDR3 here is CATSGSDKWYGYTF. As DNA, the CDR3 is TGTGCCACCAGCGGATCCGACAAGTGGTATGGCTACACCTTC. The chain couples TRBV15 to TRBJ1-2; D unresolved. Trimming stripped 5 bases from V and 5 bases from J, with 15 bases between. The CDR3 runs 14 residues. Germline lookup yields CDR1 LNHNV and CDR2 YYDKDF (reference sequence).

The CDR3 region has the DNA TGTGCCAGCAGGGGGGACAGGGAGTACCCCAATGAGCAGTTCTTC. Translation gives CASRGDREYPNEQFF. V gene TRBV4-2 combines with J gene TRBJ2-1; 9 nucleotides match TRBD1. J was trimmed by 6 bases and V by 6 bases; bases with no gene match: 9. Germline V gene sequence: CDR1 LGHNA, CDR2 YNFKEQ. The CDR3 contains 15 residues.

This chain joins TRBV15 and TRBJ1-4; D is unclear. The CDR3 runs 16 residues. V lost 8 bases and J 4 bases, leaving 20 bases between the germline ends. Germline-derived CDR1 and CDR2 are LNHNV and YYDKDF (reference sequence). In DNA form, the CDR3 reads TGTGCCACCCGCGGCAGCCCTAGTTCCATTAATGAAAAACTGTTTTTT. It encodes CATRGSPSSINEKLFF.

This clone showed up just once. The chain employs TRBV11-2 and TRBJ1-2; D not resolved. Trimming cost V 2 bases and J 5 bases, with 9 bases left between them. CDR3 length: 13 residues. CDR1 SGHAT and CDR2 FQNNGV come from the germline V gene. DNA of the CDR3: TGTGCCAGCAGCTTATTGAGAGGGTATGGCTACACCTTC. Its translation is CASSLLRGYGYTF.

As for this clone: The junction does not match germline at one end; this may be a read error. The V call is TRBV7-9, the J call TRBJ1-5; unclear D gene. Per the germline V gene, CDR1 is SEHNR and CDR2 is FQNEAQ (reference sequence). The CDR3 consists of 13 residues. CDR3 sequence (DNA): TGTTCCAGCAGCACTAATAGCAATCAGCCCCAGCATTTT. It yields the protein CSSSTNSNQPQHF. The full variable domain, completed using reference TRBV7-9 and TRBJ1-5, is DTGVSQNPRHKITKRGQNVTFRCDPISEHNRLYWYRQTLGQGPEFLTYFQNEAQLEKSRLLSDRFSAERPKGSFSTLEIQRTEQGDSAMYLCSSSTNSNQPQHFGDGTRLSIL.

The V gene is TRBV19, the J gene TRBJ1-1, with a tentative D call TRBD1 (6 bases). V dropped 6 bases and J dropped 1 base, with 12 bases sitting between them. The CDR3 is made up of 14 amino acids. Germline loops: CDR1 LNHDA, CDR2 SQIVND (reference sequence). CDR3 region: CASSSGQPNTEAFF. For the CDR3, the DNA is TGTGCCAGTAGCTCCGGACAGCCGAACACTGAAGCTTTCTTT.